These 22 T cell receptor beta chains share one sample of origin, sequenced in a study of Ad26.COV2.S vaccination and SARS-CoV-2 variants. Generated by immunoSEQ multiplex PCR, the TCRdb table keeps only in-frame clones and is missing some. Of over 90,000 clones in the sample, 80% are singletons; the top ten hold 17%. The sequences come from peripheral blood, collected after recovery from COVID-19. The source is a human donor who had recovered from COVID-19.

The chain links TRBV2 to TRBJ2-4; D is ambiguous. Trimming cost V 2 bases and J 7 bases, with 9 bases left between them. This CDR3 spans 13 amino acids. CDR1 and CDR2 (germline): SNHLY, FYNNEI. This chain's CDR3 is CASSELAGNIQYF. DNA for the CDR3: TGTGCCAGCAGTGAATTAGCTGGGAACATTCAGTACTTC.

V usage is TRBV5-1 and J usage is TRBJ2-3, with 11 bases matching TRBD1. This CDR3 comprises 17 residues. Germline CDR1 is SGHRS and CDR2 is YFSETQ. V trimming: 7 bases; J trimming: 2 bases; junction bases outside the gene matches: 12. The CDR3 protein is CASGKHGQGAPTDTQYF. In nucleotides, the CDR3 is TGCGCCAGCGGTAAGCACGGACAGGGGGCGCCCACAGATACGCAGTATTTT.

The sample holds a few counts of this clone. This chain connects TRBV6-1 to TRBJ1-2; no reliable D call. V lost 0 bases and J lost 7, with 18 bases in between. The CDR3 covers 16 residues. Germline CDR1 and CDR2: MNHNS and SASEGT. CDR3 sequence: CASSEAPILRSSGYTF. The CDR3 DNA is TGTGCCAGCAGTGAAGCGCCGATCCTGCGCTCCAGTGGCTACACCTTC.

This chain links TRBV19 with TRBJ1-2; 7 bases map to TRBD1. Unmatched junction bases numbered 13, after V lost 8 bases and J lost 4 bases. The CDR3 is made up of 15 amino acids. In germline, CDR1 is LNHDA, CDR2 SQIVND (reference sequence). Written as DNA, the CDR3 is TGTGCCAGTCGAGCTCTACAGGGGTCGATCTATGGCTACACCTTC. Translated: CASRALQGSIYGYTF.

This chain joins TRBV3-1 (or the pseudogene TRBV3-2) and TRBJ2-3, with a tentative D call TRBD1 (5 bases). Trimming took off 0 bases at V and 4 bases at J, with 8 bases between the two ends. Germline V gene sequence: CDR1 LGHDT, CDR2 YNNKEL (reference sequence). The CDR3 spans 14 residues. The CDR3 DNA reads TGTGCCAGCAGCCAAGAAGCAGGGTCAGATACGCAGTATTTT. Its translation is CASSQEAGSDTQYF.

This clone was counted a few times. The rearrangement links TRBV9 to TRBJ1-1; D is perhaps TRBD1 (6 bases). V lost 0 bases and J lost 5, with 14 bases in between. The CDR3 is made up of 15 amino acids. Germline V lookup: CDR1 SGDLS, CDR2 YYNGEE. CDR3 nucleotide sequence: TGTGCCAGCAGCGTAGGAGGGGGTCTGGAGACTGAAGCTTTCTTT. This translates into CASSVGGGLETEAFF. The whole variable domain, filled in from reference TRBV9 and TRBJ1-1, reads DSGVTQTPKHLITATGQRVTLRCSPRSGDLSVYWYQQSLDQGLQFLIQYYNGEERAKGNILERFSAQQFPDLHSELNLSSLELGDSALYFCASSVGGGLETEAFFGQGTRLTVV.

The chain links TRBV7-3 to TRBJ2-7, with 9 positions matching TRBD1. Trimming took 5 bases from V and 2 from J; bases not matched to a gene: 7. The CDR3 is made up of 15 amino acids. CDR1 is SGHTA and CDR2 is FQGTGA in the germline V gene. CDR3 DNA: TGTGCCAGCAGCCCTGGGACAGGGTTAACCTACGAGCAGTACTTC. As protein: CASSPGTGLTYEQYF.

This chain joins TRBV5-1 and TRBJ2-5, with D tentatively TRBD1 (6 bases). Germline V CDR1 and CDR2: SGHRS, YFSETQ. Trimming took off 4 bases at V and 4 bases at J, with 17 bases between the two ends. The CDR3 length is 15 residues. In DNA form, the CDR3 reads TGCGCCAGCAGCATTCGACAGGCCTGGGGAGAGACCCAGTACTTC. Protein product: CASSIRQAWGETQYF.

This clone occurred a few times. This chain links TRBV19 with TRBJ1-6, with D possibly TRBD1 on 6 matching bases. This CDR3 spans 16 amino acids. The germline V and J ends were trimmed by 10 bases and 6 bases, with 22 bases remaining between them. In germline, CDR1 is LNHDA, CDR2 SQIVND (reference sequence). In DNA, the CDR3 is TGTGCCACCCTCGACACAGGGCGGAGTTCTAATTCACCCCTCCACTTT. Amino acids: CATLDTGRSSNSPLHF.

The genes are TRBV2 and TRBJ1-2, with TRBD1 as a possible D gene (6 bases). CDR3 size: 13 residues. The V end lost 10 bases, the J end lost 6 bases, and 18 bases lay between the germline ends. Germline V gene lookup returns CDR1 SNHLY and CDR2 FYNNEI. The CDR3 nucleotides read TGTGCCACCAGACAGGCGGAAACTGATGGCTACACCTTC. Translated: CATRQAETDGYTF.

V and J are TRBV6-6 and TRBJ2-5, with 8 bases fitting TRBD2. Germline CDR1 reads MNHNY; CDR2 reads SVGAGI (reference sequence). J gave up 4 bases and V 6 bases, and 1 base lay outside the gene matches. The CDR3 length is 12 residues. The CDR3 coding sequence is TGTGCCAGCAGCGGGGGGGCAGAGACCCAGTACTTC. Protein: CASSGGAETQYF.

The chain joins TRBV11-2 to TRBJ1-1, with a tentative D call TRBD1 (5 bases). Germline CDR1 and CDR2: SGHAT and FQNNGV. With 6 bases removed from V and 6 bases from J, the gap between germline ends came to 11 bases. This CDR3 spans 12 amino acids. In DNA form, the CDR3 reads TGTGCCAGCAGGGGGGGAGGGGCTGAAGCTTTCTTT. Its translation is CASRGGGAEAFF. Full variable domain (rest looked up from reference TRBV11-2 and TRBJ1-1): EAGVAQSPRYKIIEKRQSVAFWCNPISGHATLYWYQQILGQGPKLLIQFQNNGVVDDSQLPKDRFSAERLKGVDSTLKIQPAKLEDSAVYLCASRGGGAEAFFGQGTRLTVV.

The chain couples TRBV10-2 to TRBJ2-7; TRBD2 aligns across 9 bases. The CDR3 is 13 amino acids. V gave up 8 bases and J gave up 4 bases; unmatched junction bases: 6. Germline V CDR1 and CDR2: WSHSY, SAAADI. The CDR3 region is CASWGLAGYEQYF. The CDR3 DNA is TGCGCCAGCTGGGGTCTAGCGGGGTACGAGCAGTACTTC.

V is TRBV9 and J is TRBJ2-3; TRBD2 agrees at 10 bases. The CDR3 runs to 15 residues. The germline V gene encodes CDR1 SGDLS and CDR2 YYNGEE. V shed 2 bases and J 2 bases; nucleotides not matched to a gene: 2. Written as DNA, the CDR3 is TGTGCCAGCAGCGTTACTAGCGGGACCACAGATACGCAGTATTTT. Protein sequence: CASSVTSGTTDTQYF.

The rearrangement links TRBV6-5 to TRBJ2-3; TRBD2 matches at 10 bases. CDR3 length: 15 residues. From germline, CDR1 is MNHEY and CDR2 SVGAGI. J gave up 3 bases and V 4 bases, and 4 bases lay outside the gene matches. The CDR3 region is CASSLAGGFTDTQYF. CDR3 in DNA: TGTGCCAGCAGTTTAGCGGGGGGCTTTACAGATACGCAGTATTTT.

V and J are TRBV6-1 and TRBJ1-1; D possibly corresponds to TRBD1 (6 bases). The CDR3 runs to 15 residues. V dropped 2 bases and J dropped 1 base, with 11 bases sitting between them. CDR1 MNHNS and CDR2 SASEGT come from the germline V gene. The CDR3 protein is CASSEMQGSNTEAFF. CDR3 nucleotides: TGTGCCAGCAGTGAAATGCAGGGGTCGAACACTGAAGCTTTCTTT.

The rearrangement links TRBV3-1 (or the pseudogene TRBV3-2) to TRBJ1-2; possible D gene TRBD1, 6 bases. V was cut by 3 bases and J by 12 bases, with 17 bases left in between. Germline CDR1 and CDR2: LGHDT and YNNKEL (reference sequence). The CDR3 spans 13 residues. CDR3 nucleotides: TGTGCCAGCAGCCACCGCTCGACAGGAGATCACACCTTC. Amino acids: CASSHRSTGDHTF.

The chain is built from TRBV30 and TRBJ2-5; D is unclear. The CDR3 extends over 11 amino acids. V shed 0 bases and J shed 1 base, with 0 bases lying between them. Germline CDR1 reads GTSNPN; CDR2 reads SVGIG (reference sequence). In nucleotides, the CDR3 is TGTGCCTGGAGTGTCCAAGAGACCCAGTACTTC. Its protein is CAWSVQETQYF.

The chain couples TRBV5-4 to TRBJ2-5; 8 bases fit TRBD1. Germline assignment: CDR1 SGHNT and CDR2 YYREEE (reference sequence). The CDR3 runs to 15 residues. Trimming cost V 4 bases and J 5 bases; bases outside gene matches: 10. CDR3 sequence: CASSKDRGEWETQYF. The DNA of the CDR3 is TGTGCCAGCAGCAAAGACAGGGGAGAATGGGAGACCCAGTACTTC.

V usage is TRBV2 and J usage is TRBJ1-5; D is unresolved. The CDR3 contains 14 residues. The V gene lost 3 bases and the J gene lost 3 bases, with 9 bases spanning the gap. Germline lookup yields CDR1 SNHLY and CDR2 FYNNEI. CDR3 nucleotides: TGTGCCAGCAGTGACATAGAGCCCAATCAGCCCCAGCATTTT. Amino acid sequence: CASSDIEPNQPQHF.

This chain uses TRBV2 with TRBJ1-1; D is ambiguous. Germline loops: CDR1 SNHLY, CDR2 FYNNEI. The CDR3 is 14 amino acids. Trimming pared 7 bases from V and 0 bases from J, leaving 12 bases between. The CDR3 reads CASTRTQVNTEAFF. The CDR3 DNA sequence: TGTGCCAGCACAAGAACCCAAGTGAACACTGAAGCTTTCTTT. Drawing the rest from reference TRBV2 and TRBJ1-1, the complete variable domain is EPEVTQTPSHQVTQMGQEVILRCVPISNHLYFYWYRQILGQKVEFLVSFYNNEISEKSEIFDDQFSVERPDGSNFTLKIRSTKLEDSAMYFCASTRTQVNTEAFFGQGTRLTVV.

In its sample, this clone was seen once. This rearrangement joins TRBV7-3 to TRBJ2-7; D is perhaps TRBD1 (5 bases). CDR3 length: 13 amino acids. V was pared by 1 base and J by 6 bases, with 10 bases between. Per germline, CDR1 SGHTA and CDR2 FQGTGA. The CDR3: CASSLNQGGEQYF. CDR3 DNA sequence: TGTGCCAGCAGCTTAAACCAGGGCGGCGAGCAGTACTTC.